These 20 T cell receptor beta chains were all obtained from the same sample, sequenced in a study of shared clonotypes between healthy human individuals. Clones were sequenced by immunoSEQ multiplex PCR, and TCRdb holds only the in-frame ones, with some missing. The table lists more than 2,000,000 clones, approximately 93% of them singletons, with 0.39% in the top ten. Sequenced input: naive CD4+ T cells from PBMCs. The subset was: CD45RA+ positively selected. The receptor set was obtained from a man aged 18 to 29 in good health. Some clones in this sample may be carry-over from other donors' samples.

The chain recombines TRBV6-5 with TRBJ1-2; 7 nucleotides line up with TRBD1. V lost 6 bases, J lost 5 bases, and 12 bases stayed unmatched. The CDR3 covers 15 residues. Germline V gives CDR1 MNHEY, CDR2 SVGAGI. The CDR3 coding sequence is TGTGCCAGCAGAACTAGCGAGGGGGCGCAGTATGGCTACACCTTC. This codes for CASRTSEGAQYGYTF.

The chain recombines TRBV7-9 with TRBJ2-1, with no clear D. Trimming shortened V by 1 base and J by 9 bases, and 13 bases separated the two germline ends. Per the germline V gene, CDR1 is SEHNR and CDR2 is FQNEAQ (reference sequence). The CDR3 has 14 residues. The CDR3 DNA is TGTGCCAGCAGCTTAGGTTTTAGAGCTCCTGAGCAGTTCTTC. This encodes CASSLGFRAPEQFF.

The CDR3 region has the DNA TGTGCCAGCTCAGGGATAGGACCCCCCCAAGAGACCCAGTACTTC. This codes for CASSGIGPPQETQYF. The chain carries TRBV18 and TRBJ2-5; D not resolved. The germline V gene has CDR1 KGHSH and CDR2 LQKENI. CDR3 size: 15 residues. The V end was cut by 5 bases, the J end by 1 base, with 14 bases between.

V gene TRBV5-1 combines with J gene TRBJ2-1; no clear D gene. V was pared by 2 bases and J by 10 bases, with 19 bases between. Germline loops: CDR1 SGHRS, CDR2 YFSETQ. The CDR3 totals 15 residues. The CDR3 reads CASSLDGLPEREQFF. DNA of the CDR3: TGCGCCAGCAGCTTAGATGGGCTCCCGGAGCGAGAGCAGTTCTTC.

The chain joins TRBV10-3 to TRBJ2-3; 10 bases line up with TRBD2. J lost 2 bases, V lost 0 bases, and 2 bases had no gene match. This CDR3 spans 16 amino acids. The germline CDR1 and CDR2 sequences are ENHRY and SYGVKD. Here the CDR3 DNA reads TGTGCCATCAGTGAGTCACTAGCGGGGAACACAGATACGCAGTATTTT. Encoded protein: CAISESLAGNTDTQYF.

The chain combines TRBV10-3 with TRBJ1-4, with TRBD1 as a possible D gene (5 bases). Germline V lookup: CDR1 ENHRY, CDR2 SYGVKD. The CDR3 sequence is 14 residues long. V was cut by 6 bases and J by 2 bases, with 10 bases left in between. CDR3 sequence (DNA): TGTGCCATCAGGCCGGGGCCGACTAATGAAAAACTGTTTTTT. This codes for CAIRPGPTNEKLFF.

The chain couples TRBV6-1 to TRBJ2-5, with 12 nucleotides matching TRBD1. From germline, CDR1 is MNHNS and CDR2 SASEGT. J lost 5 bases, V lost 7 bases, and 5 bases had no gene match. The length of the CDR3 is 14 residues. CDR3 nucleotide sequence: TGTGCCAGCACTCGGGACAGGGGGCCGGAGACCCAGTACTTC. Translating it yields CASTRDRGPETQYF.

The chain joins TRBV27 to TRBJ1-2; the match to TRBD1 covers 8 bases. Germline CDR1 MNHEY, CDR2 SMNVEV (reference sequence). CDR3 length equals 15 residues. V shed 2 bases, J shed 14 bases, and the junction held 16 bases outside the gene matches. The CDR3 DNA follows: TGTGCCAGCAGTTTAAAGAGACAGGGGTCCGATCGGCTTACCTTC. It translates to CASSLKRQGSDRLTF.

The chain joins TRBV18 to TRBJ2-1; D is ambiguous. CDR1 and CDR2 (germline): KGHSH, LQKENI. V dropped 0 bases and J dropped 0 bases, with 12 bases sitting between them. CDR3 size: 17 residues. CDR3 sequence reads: CASSPPFPLSSYNEQFF. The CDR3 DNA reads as TGTGCCAGCTCACCACCGTTCCCCCTCAGCTCCTACAATGAGCAGTTCTTC.

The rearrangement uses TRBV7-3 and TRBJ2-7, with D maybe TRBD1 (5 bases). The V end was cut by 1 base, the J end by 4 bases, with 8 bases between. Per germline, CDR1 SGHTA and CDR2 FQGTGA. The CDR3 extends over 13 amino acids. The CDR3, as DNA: TGTGCCAGCAGCTTAAACAGACAGTACGAGCAGTACTTC. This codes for CASSLNRQYEQYF. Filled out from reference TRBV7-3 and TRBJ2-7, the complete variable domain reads GAGVSQTPSNKVTEKGKYVELRCDPISGHTALYWYRQSLGQGPEFLIYFQGTGAADDSGLPNDRFFAVRPEGSVSTLKIQRTERGDSAVYLCASSLNRQYEQYFGPGTRLTVT.

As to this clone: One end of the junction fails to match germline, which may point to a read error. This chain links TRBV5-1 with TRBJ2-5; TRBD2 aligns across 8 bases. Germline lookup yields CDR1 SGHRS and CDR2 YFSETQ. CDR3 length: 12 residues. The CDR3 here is CASSLEREIQYF. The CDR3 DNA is TGCGCCAGCAGCTTGGAGCGGGAGATCCAGTACTTC. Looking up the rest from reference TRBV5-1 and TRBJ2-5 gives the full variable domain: KAGVTQTPRYLIKTRGQQVTLSCSPISGHRSVSWYQQTPGQGLQFLFEYFSETQRNKGNFPGRFSGRQFSNSRSEMNVSTLELGDSALYLCASSLEREIQYFGPGTRLLVL.

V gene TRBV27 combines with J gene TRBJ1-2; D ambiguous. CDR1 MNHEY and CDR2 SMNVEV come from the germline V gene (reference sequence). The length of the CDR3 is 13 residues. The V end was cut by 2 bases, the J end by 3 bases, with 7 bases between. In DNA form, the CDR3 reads TGTGCCAGCAGTTTAGGCAGGTACTATGGCTACACCTTC. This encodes CASSLGRYYGYTF.

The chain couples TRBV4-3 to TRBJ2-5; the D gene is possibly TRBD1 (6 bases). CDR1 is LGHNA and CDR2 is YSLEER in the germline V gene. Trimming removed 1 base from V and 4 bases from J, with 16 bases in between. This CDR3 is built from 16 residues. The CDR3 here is CASSQGGQPGGETQYF. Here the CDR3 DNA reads TGCGCCAGCAGCCAAGGGGGACAACCAGGCGGAGAGACCCAGTACTTC.

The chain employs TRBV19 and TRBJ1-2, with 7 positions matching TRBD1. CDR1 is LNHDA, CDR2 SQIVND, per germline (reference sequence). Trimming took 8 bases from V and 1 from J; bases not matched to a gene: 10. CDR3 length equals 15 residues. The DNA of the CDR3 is TGTGCCAGTCTGCAGGGGGACTCTCGTAACTATGGCTACACCTTC. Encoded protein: CASLQGDSRNYGYTF.

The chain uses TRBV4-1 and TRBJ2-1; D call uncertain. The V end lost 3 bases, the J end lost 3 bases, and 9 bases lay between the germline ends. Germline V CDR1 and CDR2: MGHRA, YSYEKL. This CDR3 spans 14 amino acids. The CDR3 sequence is CASSHGLYYNEQFF. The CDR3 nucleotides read TGCGCCAGCAGCCACGGTCTTTACTACAATGAGCAGTTCTTC.

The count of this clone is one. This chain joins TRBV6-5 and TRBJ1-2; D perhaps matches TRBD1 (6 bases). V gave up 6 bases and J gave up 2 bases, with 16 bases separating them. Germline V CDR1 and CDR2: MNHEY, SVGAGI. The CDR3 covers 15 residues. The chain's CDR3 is CASRKRQDANYGYTF. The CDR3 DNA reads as TGTGCCAGCAGGAAAAGACAGGATGCGAACTATGGCTACACCTTC.

CDR3 loop: CASSYSWGSSPLHF. CDR3 coding DNA: TGTGCCAGCAGTTACTCATGGGGGAGTTCACCCCTCCACTTT. J is TRBJ1-6 and V is TRBV6-5; a weak D match, TRBD1 (5 bases). The CDR3 length is 14 residues. With 0 bases removed from V and 9 bases from J, the gap between germline ends came to 9 bases. CDR1 and CDR2 (germline): MNHEY, SVGAGI.

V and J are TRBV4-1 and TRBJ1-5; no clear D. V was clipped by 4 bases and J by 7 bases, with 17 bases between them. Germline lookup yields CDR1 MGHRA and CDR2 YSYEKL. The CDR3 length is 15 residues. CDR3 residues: CASSRDRPGEQPQHF. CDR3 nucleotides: TGCGCCAGCAGCCGCGACCGGCCGGGAGAACAGCCCCAGCATTTT.

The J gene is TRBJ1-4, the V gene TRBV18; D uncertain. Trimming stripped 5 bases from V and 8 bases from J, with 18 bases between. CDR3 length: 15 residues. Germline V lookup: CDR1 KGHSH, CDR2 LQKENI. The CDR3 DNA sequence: TGTGCCAGCTCAGCAGGCAGTTCCCAGTTGGAAAAACTGTTTTTT. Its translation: CASSAGSSQLEKLFF.

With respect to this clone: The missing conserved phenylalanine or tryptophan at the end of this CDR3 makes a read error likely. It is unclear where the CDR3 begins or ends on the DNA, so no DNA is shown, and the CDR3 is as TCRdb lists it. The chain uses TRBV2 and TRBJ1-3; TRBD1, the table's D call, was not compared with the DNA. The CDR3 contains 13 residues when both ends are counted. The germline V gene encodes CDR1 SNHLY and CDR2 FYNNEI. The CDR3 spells CASSPGQGSMLRS.